The sequence of this T cell receptor beta chain was determined in a study of T cell responses to AZD1222 COVID-19 vaccine. The study's findings and limits: Researchers report vaccine-associated CD4 TCRs spanning spike, with dominance at 160-218 and 743-854. Spike-specific TCR breadth and depth went up after people got two AZD1222 doses. Most donors were white British, females outnumbered males, and clonal diversity was possibly underestimated. Unmutated variant regions are reportedly targeted by nearly half of spike-specific TCRs.

The V and J ends lost 7 bases and 2 bases respectively, with 14 bases between them. CDR1 is LNHDA, CDR2 SQIVND, per germline (reference sequence). The CDR3 runs 14 residues. Using immunoSEQ multiplex PCR, the repertoire was profiled, and TCRdb retains in-frame clones only, with some absent. The sample lists roughly 100,000 clones, around 91% occurring once. Comments on this clone: Antigen unknown.

This clonotype was obtained from an adult in good health. The V call is TRBV19, the J call TRBJ1-2, with D possibly being TRBD1 (5 bases). This sample comprised peripheral blood, obtained on day 0 of AZD1222 vaccination. CDR3 sequence reads: CASKARDGNYGYTF. Here the CDR3 DNA reads TGTGCCAGTAAAGCCCGGGACGGAAACTATGGCTACACCTTC.